The next 24 T cell receptor beta chains were all read from a single sample in a study of blood T cells in healthy people across ages. A J-beta primer mix and a sample-barcoded 5' primer were used in a second PCR of about 7 to 12 cycles. From the 5' RACE reads, TCRdb called clonotypes with MiXCR, one entry per CDR3 protein. Of 1,800,000 or so distinct CDR3 sequences listed, about two fifths are singletons. Sequencing input: blood. The receptor set was obtained from a human donor in good health.

This clonotype was found a few times. The CDR3 spells CASSFTREGYGYTF. For the CDR3, the DNA is TGTGCCAGCAGCTTTACCAGGGAGGGATATGGCTACACCTTC. This sequence joins TRBV7-3 and TRBJ1-2, with D possibly matching TRBD1 (5 bases). Deletions cut 3 bases from V and 5 bases from J, with 13 bases between. CDR1 and CDR2 (germline): SGHTA, FQGTGA. This CDR3 region has 14 residues.

The chain joins TRBV12-3 or TRBV12-4 to TRBJ1-5, with D possibly being TRBD1 (5 bases). V shed 6 bases and J shed 2 bases, with 11 bases lying between them. The CDR3 totals 14 residues. The CDR3 DNA sequence: TGTGCCAGCAGCTGCTGGGACCGCAATCAGCCCCAGCATTTT. Protein sequence: CASSCWDRNQPQHF.

The chain recombines TRBV7-2 with TRBJ1-2; no clear D gene. V gave up 1 base and J gave up 8 bases, with 14 bases separating them. CDR1 SGHTA and CDR2 FQGNSA come from the germline V gene. The CDR3 is made up of 14 amino acids. CDR3 region: CASSLEALKVGYTF. The CDR3 nucleotides read TGTGCCAGCAGCTTAGAGGCCCTCAAAGTAGGCTACACCTTC. Using reference TRBV7-2 and TRBJ1-2 for the parts outside the CDR3, the full variable domain is GAGVSQSPSNKVTEKGKDVELRCDPISGHTALYWYRQSLGQGLEFLIYFQGNSAPDKSGLPSDRFSAERTGGSVSTLTIQRTQQEDSAVYLCASSLEALKVGYTFGSGTRLTVV.

The genes are TRBV5-1 and TRBJ1-4; D gene unclear. The CDR3 consists of 19 residues. V was trimmed by 4 bases and J by 0 bases, leaving 22 bases between them. Germline V gene lookup returns CDR1 SGHRS and CDR2 YFSETQ. CDR3 nucleotide sequence: TGCGCCAGCAGCCCGGCGACGCTCCAAGCTCTGGCAACTAATGAAAAACTGTTTTTT. As protein: CASSPATLQALATNEKLFF.

The rearrangement links TRBV28 to TRBJ2-7; TRBD2 aligns across 7 bases. Unmatched junction bases numbered 8, after V lost 6 bases and J lost 0 bases. Per germline, CDR1 MDHEN and CDR2 SYDVKM. The CDR3 runs 15 residues. CDR3 amino acids: CASRSSGISSYEQYF. The CDR3 DNA is TGTGCCAGCAGGTCGAGCGGGATCAGCTCCTACGAGCAGTACTTC.

This clonotype was seen a few times. The chain combines TRBV7-2 with TRBJ2-3; TRBD1 matches 8 bases. The trim removed 4 bases at V and 2 bases at J, leaving 11 bases unmatched. The CDR3 consists of 17 residues. Germline V gene sequence: CDR1 SGHTA, CDR2 FQGNSA. The CDR3 DNA reads as TGTGCCAGCAGCTCCAAGTGGCCAGGGGGCGTCACAGATACGCAGTATTTT. Protein: CASSSKWPGGVTDTQYF.

The rearrangement joins TRBV3-1 to TRBJ2-7; D may be TRBD1 (6 bases). This CDR3 is 15 amino acids long. The V end lost 1 base, the J end lost 2 bases, and 12 bases lay between the germline ends. Germline V gene sequence: CDR1 LGHDT, CDR2 YNNKEL (reference sequence). CDR3 region: CASSQGTGTAYEQYF. CDR3 bases: TGTGCCAGCAGCCAAGGTACAGGGACCGCCTACGAGCAGTACTTC.

This rearrangement joins TRBV5-1 to TRBJ2-7; tentatively, D is TRBD1 (6 bases). In germline, CDR1 is SGHRS, CDR2 YFSETQ. The V end lost 1 base, the J end lost 3 bases, and 14 bases lay between the germline ends. The CDR3 sequence is 15 residues long. This CDR3 is CASSLRFGQNYEQYF. DNA of the CDR3: TGCGCCAGCAGCTTGAGGTTTGGACAGAACTACGAGCAGTACTTC.

This chain joins TRBV6-5 and TRBJ2-1; D is possibly TRBD2 (5 bases). The J call may be faulty, since TRBJ2-7 better matches the DNA end. The CDR3 is 15 amino acids. Germline V gene data show CDR1 as MNHEY and CDR2 as SVGAGI. In DNA form, the CDR3 reads TGTGCCAGCAGGTACGGGGTTGGCTCCTACAATGAGCAGTACTTC. Encoded protein: CASRYGVGSYNEQYF.

In its sample, this clonotype was seen a few times. V and J are TRBV29-1 and TRBJ1-1, with D perhaps TRBD1 (6 bases). The CDR3 is made up of 12 amino acids. V was pared by 7 bases and J by 4 bases, with 13 bases between. Germline-derived CDR1 and CDR2 are SQVTM and ANQGSEA. The CDR3: CSASRGGTEAFF. CDR3 bases: TGCAGCGCCTCGAGGGGGGGCACTGAAGCTTTCTTT.

This chain links TRBV19 with TRBJ2-1; TRBD1 matches 8 bases. The end of the DNA aligns better with TRBJ2-7, so the J call may be wrong. The CDR3 length is 14 residues. Germline V gene sequence: CDR1 LNHDA, CDR2 SQIVND (reference sequence). The CDR3 coding sequence is TGTGCCAGTAGTATCCCAGGGGGCGCGGGGGAGCAGTACTTC. This encodes CASSIPGGAGEQYF.

This clonotype was seen more than once but under ten times. The gene calls are TRBV12-5 and TRBJ2-1; TRBD2 is a possible D gene (6 bases). Trimming stripped 2 bases from V and 6 bases from J, with 17 bases between. The germline gives CDR1 LGHNT, CDR2 FRNRAP. The CDR3 extends over 16 amino acids. The CDR3 nucleotides are TGTGCTAGTGGTTTGCCGGGGTCTAGCGTATCCAATGAGCAGTTCTTC. Translation: CASGLPGSSVSNEQFF.

The chain recombines TRBV12-5 with TRBJ1-2, with 7 bases aligning to TRBD1. V lost 3 bases and J lost 4; bases outside the gene matches: 11. Germline-derived CDR1 and CDR2 are LGHNT and FRNRAP. The CDR3 contains 16 residues. DNA of the CDR3: TGTGCTAGTGGTTTTTGGCCGGGACAGAAAAGCTATGGCTACACCTTC. This codes for CASGFWPGQKSYGYTF.

The chain combines TRBV5-1 with TRBJ1-4; a possible D gene is TRBD1 (6 bases). This CDR3 contains 15 residues. V lost 4 bases and J lost 7, with 17 bases in between. Germline loops: CDR1 SGHRS, CDR2 YFSETQ. CDR3 nucleotides: TGCGCCAGCAGCAACCACAGGGAGGGAGGTGAAAAACTGTTTTTT. It codes for CASSNHREGGEKLFF.

The chain joins TRBV7-8 to TRBJ1-1; D is unclear. This CDR3 has 15 amino acids. V shed 4 bases and J shed 3 bases, with 15 bases lying between them. Germline V CDR1 and CDR2: SGHVS, FQNEAQ. The CDR3 DNA sequence: TGTGCCAGCAGCTCGATAAGGACGGCAGACACTGAAGCTTTCTTT. Amino acids: CASSSIRTADTEAFF.

This clonotype has a handful of counts. The chain has TRBV5-5 and TRBJ2-1; weak D call: TRBD2 (6 bases). CDR1 and CDR2 (germline): SGHKS, YYEKEE (reference sequence). The CDR3 has 16 residues. V lost 5 bases to trimming and J lost 0 bases, with 15 bases between them. The CDR3 bases are TGTGCCAGCAGTACTAGCTTAGGTTCCTCCTACAATGAGCAGTTCTTC. It yields the protein CASSTSLGSSYNEQFF. Full variable domain (remainder filled in from reference TRBV5-5 and TRBJ2-1): DAGVTQSPTHLIKTRGQQVTLRCSPISGHKSVSWYQQVLGQGPQFIFQYYEKEERGRGNFPDRFSARQFPNYSSELNVNALLLGDSALYLCASSTSLGSSYNEQFFGPGTRLTVL.

V and J are TRBV10-3 and TRBJ1-2; D remains unclear. The CDR3 spans 11 residues. V dropped 6 bases and J dropped 8 bases, with 10 bases sitting between them. Looked up from germline, CDR1 is ENHRY and CDR2 is SYGVKD. The CDR3: CAISYGEGYTF. DNA for the CDR3: TGTGCCATCAGCTACGGAGAGGGCTACACCTTC.

This chain links TRBV3-1 with TRBJ2-1; D is unclear. Between the trimmed V and J ends, which lost 1 base and 7 bases, there was a span of 14 bases. This CDR3 contains 15 residues. Germline V lookup: CDR1 LGHDT, CDR2 YNNKEL (reference sequence). For the CDR3, the DNA is TGTGCCAGCAGCCAAGGCAGGTCCCTGATGAATGAGCAGTTCTTC. It codes for CASSQGRSLMNEQFF.

There are a few counts of this clonotype. The rearrangement links TRBV7-7 to TRBJ2-1, with a tentative D call TRBD1 (8 bases). Trimming removed 5 bases from V and 5 bases from J, with 19 bases in between. The length of the CDR3 is 16 residues. Germline assignment: CDR1 SSHAT and CDR2 FNYEAQ (reference sequence). The DNA for the CDR3 is TGTGCCAGCAGCCAGACAGGGGAGGGTAAGAACAATGAGCAGTTCTTC. It codes for CASSQTGEGKNNEQFF.

This chain links TRBV28 with TRBJ2-3, with TRBD2 identical over 9 bases. The CDR3 is 17 residues long. V lost 6 bases, J lost 3 bases, and 13 bases stayed unmatched. Germline V gene sequence: CDR1 MDHEN, CDR2 SYDVKM. The DNA for the CDR3 is TGTGCCAGCAGCCTCCAGCTCGGCGGGGGGGCAACAGATACGCAGTATTTT. Amino acid sequence: CASSLQLGGGATDTQYF.

The genes are TRBV11-2 and TRBJ2-3; D ambiguous. V lost 1 base to trimming and J lost 4 bases, with 12 bases between them. Germline loops: CDR1 SGHAT, CDR2 FQNNGV. This CDR3 spans 15 amino acids. The CDR3 protein is CASSLGLLVADTQYF. As DNA, the CDR3 is TGTGCCAGCAGCTTAGGGTTGTTGGTTGCAGATACGCAGTATTTT.

The chain carries TRBV5-1 and TRBJ2-7, with 12 bases matching TRBD1. With 3 bases clipped from V and 5 bases from J, the junction kept 3 bases outside the gene matches. Germline assignment: CDR1 SGHRS and CDR2 YFSETQ. This CDR3 spans 14 amino acids. DNA for the CDR3: TGCGCCAGCAGCTCACGGGACAGGGGGCACGAGCAGTACTTC. Its protein is CASSSRDRGHEQYF.

The chain joins TRBV20-1 to TRBJ1-4, with 9 bases aligning to TRBD1. The germline CDR1 and CDR2 sequences are DFQATT and SNEGSKA (reference sequence). With 5 bases clipped from V and 8 bases from J, the junction kept 0 bases outside the gene matches. This CDR3 region has 11 residues. This CDR3 is CSAGTGEKLFF. In DNA, the CDR3 is TGCAGTGCTGGGACAGGGGAAAAACTGTTTTTT.

This clonotype was seen ten or more times. This chain joins TRBV7-2 and TRBJ2-3, with D unclear. From germline, CDR1 is SGHTA and CDR2 FQGNSA. The CDR3 is made up of 13 amino acids. V was shortened by 1 base and J by 4 bases, with 6 bases between the two germline ends. The CDR3 protein is CASSLEVPDTQYF. The CDR3, as DNA: TGTGCCAGCAGCTTAGAGGTACCAGATACGCAGTATTTT.